This TCR beta chain comes out of a study of CD8 T cells in Susac syndrome. The germline V gene encodes CDR1 SGHTA and CDR2 FQGNSA. After removal of 3 bases from V and 4 bases from J, the junction contained 10 bases not matched to a gene. CDR3 length equals 16 residues. Controls matched for sex and age were healthy donors. About 0.5 to 1 ug RNA was reverse transcribed with random hexamers. With immunoSEQ multiplex PCR, TCR beta CDR3 was amplified across 54 Vbeta and 13 Jbeta. TCRdb re-called the immunoSEQ multiplex PCR reads through MiXCR, storing one row per CDR3 protein. The data show 150,000 to 200,000 distinct CDR3 sequences, with roughly 95% seen just once and 0.13% held by the top ten.

The source is a human donor in good health. J is TRBJ1-1 and V is TRBV7-2, with 8 bases identical to TRBD1. The sample consisted of CD4+ T cells from PBMCs. The DNA of the CDR3 is TGTGCCAGCAGCTTGGGCCTGGCAGGGGGCGGCACTGAAGCTTTCTTT. It codes for CASSLGLAGGGTEAFF.